This T cell receptor beta chain came from a study of graft-versus-host responses after intestinal transplantation. Data came from immunoSEQ multiplex PCR; TCRdb stores just in-frame clones and leaves some out. The data contain more than 45,000 clones, 90% to 95% of them singletons. Germline V gene lookup returns CDR1 LNHNV and CDR2 YYDKDF (reference sequence). The CDR3 has 13 amino acids. Deletions cut 5 bases from V and 5 bases from J, with 9 bases between. The V call is TRBV15, the J call TRBJ1-4; tentative D call: TRBD1 (5 bases). The source material was PBMCs, sampled about 120 days after intestinal transplantation. The TCR sequence derives from a human patient who received an intestinal transplant, so some T cells may come from the graft donor. The CDR3, as DNA: TGTGCCACCAGCGGGGGGATGAATGAAAAACTGTTTTTT. Its translation: CATSGGMNEKLFF.